This T cell receptor beta chain was profiled in a study of blood T cell repertoires in COVID-19. Study-wide background: Acute-phase and convalescent COVID-19 samples originated in the United States, Italy and Spain. The analysed material was cDNA or gDNA that came from T cells, B-cell-depleted T cells, or PBMCs.

In germline, CDR1 is SNHLY, CDR2 FYNNEI. The CDR3 runs 15 residues. V shed 6 bases and J 6 bases; nucleotides not matched to a gene: 8. This clone has ten or more counts. Original processing methods: How many nucleated cells were present was estimated from reference gene primer amplification. Some clones are missing from TCRdb's copy, which holds only in-frame ones; the method was immunoSEQ multiplex PCR. That table is the source of V, J and clone size, and D and trimming were worked out from the DNA. This table holds about 160,000 clones, about 80% found once. The chain employs TRBV2 and TRBJ2-1, with 10 bases lining up with TRBD1. This clonotype was sampled from an elderly woman with acute or convalescent COVID-19. Input material: peripheral blood. CDR3 in amino acids: CASRGDRGRPNEQFF. Written as DNA, the CDR3 is TGTGCCAGCAGAGGTGACAGGGGGCGCCCCAATGAGCAGTTCTTC.